A single sample gave rise to the 5 T cell receptor beta chains below, sequenced in a study of regulatory and conventional T cells in RAG deficiency. Conventional CD4+ T cells were sorted from blood as CD25-low CD127-high cells. The repertoire was sequenced with immunoSEQ multiplex PCR; TCRdb's copy has only in-frame clones and lacks some. The table has 10,000 to 15,000 clones, 85% to 95% seen once. These sequences were also reported in another study, on regulatory T cells. From that report: The PCR used 52 TRBV and 13 TRBJ primers.

Input material: CD4+ effector T cells sorted from blood. The receptors originated from a human donor in good health.

This chain uses TRBV7-8 with TRBJ2-7; D is unresolved. Per germline, CDR1 SGHVS and CDR2 FQNEAQ. V was shortened by 2 bases and J by 1 base, with 18 bases between the two germline ends. The CDR3 is made up of 17 amino acids. CDR3 in DNA: TGTGCCAGCAGCTTAACTCTCATCTCGGGCGGTTCCTACGAGCAGTACTTC. It encodes CASSLTLISGGSYEQYF.

J is TRBJ2-5 and V is TRBV5-1; 13 bases agree with TRBD2. Germline assignment: CDR1 SGHRS and CDR2 YFSETQ. The CDR3 length is 16 residues. J gave up 3 bases and V 3 bases, and 5 bases lay outside the gene matches. In nucleotides, the CDR3 is TGCGCCAGCAGCTACGCGACTAGCGGGGGGAAAGAGACCCAGTACTTC. Its protein product is CASSYATSGGKETQYF.

DNA for the CDR3: TGCGCCAGCAGCTTGGACCTAGCAGGTGATACGCAGTATTTT. Its translation: CASSLDLAGDTQYF. V and J are TRBV5-1 and TRBJ2-3; D might be TRBD2 (5 bases). Trimming stripped 0 bases from V and 6 bases from J, with 11 bases between. The CDR3 runs to 14 residues. In germline, CDR1 is SGHRS, CDR2 YFSETQ.

The rearrangement uses TRBV28 and TRBJ1-5; D unclear. The CDR3 covers 12 residues. CDR1 MDHEN and CDR2 SYDVKM come from the germline V gene. V lost 5 bases to trimming and J lost 8 bases, with 10 bases between them. The CDR3 protein is CASSVGSEPQHF. CDR3 DNA sequence: TGTGCCAGCAGTGTAGGGAGTGAGCCCCAGCATTTT.

This chain joins TRBV30 and TRBJ1-1; D remains ambiguous. Germline values: CDR1 GTSNPN, CDR2 SVGIG (reference sequence). The V and J ends lost 2 bases and 5 bases respectively, with 15 bases between them. The CDR3 contains 14 residues. For the CDR3, the DNA is TGTGCCTGGAGTTTTCTCGGCCTGAGGACTGAAGCTTTCTTT. Translating it yields CAWSFLGLRTEAFF.